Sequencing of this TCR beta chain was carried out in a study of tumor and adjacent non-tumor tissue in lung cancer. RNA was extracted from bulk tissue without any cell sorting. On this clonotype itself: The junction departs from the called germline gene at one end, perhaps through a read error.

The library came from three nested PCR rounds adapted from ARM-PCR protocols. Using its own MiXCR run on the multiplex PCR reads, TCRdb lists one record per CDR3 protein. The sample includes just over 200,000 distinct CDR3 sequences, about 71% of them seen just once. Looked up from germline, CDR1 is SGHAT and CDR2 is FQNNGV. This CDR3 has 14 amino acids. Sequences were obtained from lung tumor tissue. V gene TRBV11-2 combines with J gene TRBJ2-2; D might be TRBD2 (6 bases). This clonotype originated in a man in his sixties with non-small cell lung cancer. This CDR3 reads CVSSFGTNTGELFF. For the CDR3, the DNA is TGTGTCAGCAGCTTCGGGACTAACACCGGGGAGCTGTTTTTT. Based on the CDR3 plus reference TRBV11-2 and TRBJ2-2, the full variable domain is EAGVAQSPRYKIIEKRQSVAFWCNPISGHATLYWYQQILGQGPKLLIQFQNNGVVDDSQLPKDRFSAERLKGVDSTLKIQPAKLEDSAVYLCVSSFGTNTGELFFGEGSRLTVL.